This entry lists 17 T cell receptor beta chains sequenced from one sample in a study of a mutant IDH1 vaccine in newly diagnosed glioma. Specified time point: week 23, last vaccination. Each dose of the vaccine consisted of 300 ug of mutant IDH1 20-mer peptide, with topical imiquimod. Clones were sequenced by immunoSEQ multiplex PCR, and TCRdb holds only the in-frame ones, with some missing. The sample has approximately 60,000 clones; around 80% are singletons. These receptors' targets are unknown. The starting material was PBMCs, obtained from a glioma patient whose treatment included an IDH1 peptide vaccine. These receptors originate from a middle-aged woman with glioma. Some clones in this sample may be carry-over from other donors' samples.

The rearrangement joins TRBV5-6 to TRBJ2-1; 10 bases agree with TRBD2. The V and J ends lost 1 base and 3 bases, in that order; junction bases with no gene match: 4. The CDR3 contains 16 residues. Per the germline V gene, CDR1 is SGHDT and CDR2 is YYEEEE. CDR3 sequence reads: CASSLIERGGYNEQFF. The CDR3 DNA reads TGTGCCAGCAGCTTGATCGAGCGGGGGGGCTACAATGAGCAGTTCTTC. The full variable domain, completed using reference TRBV5-6 and TRBJ2-1, is DAGVTQSPTHLIKTRGQQVTLRCSPKSGHDTVSWYQQALGQGPQFIFQYYEEEERQRGNFPDRFSGHQFPNYSSELNVNALLLGDSALYLCASSLIERGGYNEQFFGPGTRLTVL.

Written as DNA, the CDR3 is TGTGCCAGCAGTATGATTGGCACAGATACGCAGTATTTT. This sequence encodes CASSMIGTDTQYF. The chain carries TRBV2 and TRBJ2-3; no reliable D call. V dropped 5 bases and J dropped 1 base, with 7 bases sitting between them. This CDR3 is 13 amino acids long. Germline CDR1 reads SNHLY; CDR2 reads FYNNEI.

The rearrangement uses TRBV7-2 and TRBJ1-6; 7 bases are shared with TRBD1. The CDR3 is 14 residues long. V was pared by 6 bases and J by 8 bases, with 7 bases of the junction left unmatched. Germline lookup yields CDR1 SGHTA and CDR2 FQGNSA. CDR3 nucleotide sequence: TGTGCCAGCAGGATGACAGGGTTCTATTCACCCCTCCACTTT. This codes for CASRMTGFYSPLHF.

This sequence joins TRBV5-1 and TRBJ2-2, with TRBD1 matching over 7 bases. CDR3 length equals 14 residues. The germline CDR1 and CDR2 sequences are SGHRS and YFSETQ. Germline trimming cut 4 bases from V and 2 bases from J; bases unmatched to any gene: 2. Here the CDR3 DNA reads TGCGCCAGCAGCCGGACAGGTAACACCGGGGAGCTGTTTTTT. Encoded protein: CASSRTGNTGELFF. Supplemented by reference TRBV5-1 and TRBJ2-2, the full variable domain reads KAGVTQTPRYLIKTRGQQVTLSCSPISGHRSVSWYQQTPGQGLQFLFEYFSETQRNKGNFPGRFSGRQFSNSRSEMNVSTLELGDSALYLCASSRTGNTGELFFGEGSRLTVL.

The chain links TRBV6-5 to TRBJ2-5; D gene unclear. The CDR3 is 12 amino acids. V lost 6 bases and J 5 bases, leaving 10 bases between the germline ends. Germline V lookup: CDR1 MNHEY, CDR2 SVGAGI. The CDR3 spells CASRRSRETQYF. In nucleotides, the CDR3 is TGTGCCAGCAGACGGTCCAGGGAGACCCAGTACTTC.

The chain is built from TRBV7-8 and TRBJ1-4, with TRBD1 as a possible D gene (6 bases). The ends were cut back, 6 bases at V and 7 bases at J, with 18 bases in the middle. This CDR3 is built from 15 residues. The germline CDR1 and CDR2 sequences are SGHVS and FQNEAQ. DNA for the CDR3: TGTGCCAGCAGATCTCTCGGGGGGGGCCTTGAAAAACTGTTTTTT. It yields the protein CASRSLGGGLEKLFF.

The rearrangement uses TRBV7-8 and TRBJ2-1; 11 bases agree with TRBD2. The CDR3 runs 13 residues. J gave up 6 bases and V 11 bases, and 6 bases lay outside the gene matches. Germline lookup yields CDR1 SGHVS and CDR2 FQNEAQ. CDR3 sequence (DNA): TGTGCCGACTCACTAGCGGGGGTCAATGAGCAGTTCTTC. Amino acids: CADSLAGVNEQFF.

The chain has TRBV5-1 and TRBJ2-3; a possible D gene is TRBD2 (7 bases). CDR3 size: 14 residues. Germline V lookup: CDR1 SGHRS, CDR2 YFSETQ. Trimming took off 6 bases at V and 0 bases at J, with 11 bases between the two ends. The CDR3 here is CASIRGGSTDTQYF. The CDR3 region has the DNA TGCGCCAGCATCAGGGGAGGGAGCACAGATACGCAGTATTTT.

This clone has only a few counts. The CDR3 sequence: CASNDPPGSGEKLFF. CDR3 bases: TGTGCCAGTAATGATCCCCCAGGGAGCGGAGAAAAACTGTTTTTT. V is TRBV19 and J is TRBJ1-4, with D perhaps matching TRBD1 (5 bases). The germline V and J ends were trimmed by 7 bases and 8 bases, with 20 bases remaining between them. This CDR3 has 15 amino acids. CDR1 and CDR2 (germline): LNHDA, SQIVND (reference sequence).

This clone was seen a single time. V is TRBV25-1 and J is TRBJ2-7; D not resolved. Germline CDR1 is MGHDK and CDR2 is SYGVNS. V was pared by 6 bases and J by 0 bases, with 18 bases between. This CDR3 is 16 amino acids long. The DNA of the CDR3 is TGTGCCAGCAGGGAGAAGCCCTTGAGCAGCTCCTACGAGCAGTACTTC. Its translation: CASREKPLSSSYEQYF.

This clone was seen a few times. This chain connects TRBV30 to TRBJ1-5, with D possibly matching TRBD1 (5 bases). The V and J ends lost 1 base and 9 bases respectively, with 19 bases between them. This CDR3 contains 15 residues. Germline assignment: CDR1 GTSNPN and CDR2 SVGIG (reference sequence). The DNA for the CDR3 is TGTGCCTGGAGTGCCTTCGACAGCCGAGAAGGGCCCCAGCATTTT. Protein: CAWSAFDSREGPQHF.

The chain is built from TRBV2 and TRBJ1-1; TRBD1 is a possible D gene (5 bases). The CDR3 runs 15 residues. CDR1 is SNHLY and CDR2 is FYNNEI in the germline V gene. V was pared by 8 bases and J by 1 base, with 17 bases between. For the CDR3, the DNA is TGTGCCAGCCTCCTCGAGGGGTCAACGAACACTGAAGCTTTCTTT. Translation gives CASLLEGSTNTEAFF.

V gene TRBV19 combines with J gene TRBJ1-6; no clear D. CDR3 length equals 15 residues. Trimming cost V 2 bases and J 5 bases, with 10 bases left between them. The germline gives CDR1 LNHDA, CDR2 SQIVND (reference sequence). CDR3 sequence (DNA): TGTGCCAGTAGTATATCCCCAAGGGATAATTCACCCCTCCACTTT. This codes for CASSISPRDNSPLHF.

The chain couples TRBV7-9 to TRBJ1-1; 9 bases map to TRBD1. V was pared by 5 bases and J by 8 bases, with 9 bases of the junction left unmatched. The CDR3 sequence is 14 residues long. CDR1 is SEHNR and CDR2 is FQNEAQ in the germline V gene (reference sequence). The CDR3 is CASSKGGQGMEAFF. The CDR3, as DNA: TGTGCCAGCAGCAAAGGCGGACAGGGGATGGAAGCTTTCTTT.

This chain uses TRBV27 with TRBJ2-7, with 10 nucleotides matching TRBD1. The germline V gene encodes CDR1 MNHEY and CDR2 SMNVEV (reference sequence). The CDR3 extends over 12 amino acids. J lost 6 bases, V lost 9 bases, and 5 bases had no gene match. The chain's CDR3 is CASGQGGGEQYF. In nucleotides, the CDR3 is TGTGCCAGTGGACAGGGGGGAGGCGAGCAGTACTTC.

The chain is built from TRBV2 and TRBJ1-1; 8 bases match TRBD1. The CDR3 extends over 15 amino acids. Germline V CDR1 and CDR2: SNHLY, FYNNEI. The junction had 4 bases not matched to a gene; V was cut back by 4 bases and J by 0 bases. The CDR3 bases are TGTGCCAGCAGTGGCCAGGGGGCGATGAACACTGAAGCTTTCTTT. Protein: CASSGQGAMNTEAFF.

This clone occurred once. The rearrangement uses TRBV9 and TRBJ2-3; 7 bases match TRBD2. This CDR3 comprises 15 residues. The germline CDR1 and CDR2 sequences are SGDLS and YYNGEE. After removal of 4 bases from V and 4 bases from J, the junction contained 9 bases not matched to a gene. CDR3 amino acids: CASSSHGRVADTQYF. Written as DNA, the CDR3 is TGTGCCAGCAGCTCCCATGGGAGGGTGGCAGATACGCAGTATTTT.